These 32 T cell receptor beta chains share one sample of origin, sequenced in a study of type 1 regulatory T cells. MiXCR, run by TCRdb on the reads, gives a single entry per CDR3 protein. The table shows approximately 97,000 distinct CDR3 sequences, with about 28% occurring only once. Specimen: CD4+ T cells, either the whole sample or a sorted fraction (not recorded which). These receptors all come from a human donor in good health.

This clonotype has ten or more counts. The rearrangement joins TRBV5-1 to TRBJ2-1; a weak D match, TRBD2 (6 bases). CDR3 length: 15 residues. Per germline, CDR1 SGHRS and CDR2 YFSETQ. V was trimmed by 4 bases and J by 6 bases, leaving 17 bases between them. Here the CDR3 DNA reads TGCGCCAGCAGCAGAACGGGAGCCCACGGCAATGAGCAGTTCTTC. Protein sequence: CASSRTGAHGNEQFF.

This chain uses TRBV20-1 with TRBJ1-1; 7 positions agree with TRBD1. V gave up 1 base and J gave up 5 bases; unmatched junction bases: 4. Germline CDR1 is DFQATT and CDR2 is SNEGSKA (reference sequence). The length of the CDR3 is 13 residues. CDR3 residues: CSARVSRGTEAFF. CDR3 sequence (DNA): TGCAGTGCTAGAGTTTCCAGGGGGACTGAAGCTTTCTTT.

Points on this clonotype: The junction does not match germline at one end; this may be a read error. The chain is built from TRBV4-1 and TRBJ2-7; tentatively, D is TRBD2 (6 bases). The CDR3 is 17 residues long. Per germline, CDR1 MGHRA and CDR2 YSYEKL. The CDR3 loop is CTSSQFPLGGRSYEQYF. The CDR3 nucleotides read TGCACCAGCAGCCAATTTCCCCTTGGGGGGAGAAGCTACGAGCAGTACTTC.

V gene TRBV20-1 combines with J gene TRBJ2-1; 8 bases fit TRBD2. V shed 2 bases and J 0 bases; nucleotides not matched to a gene: 6. The CDR3 loop spans 16 amino acids. Germline CDR1 and CDR2: DFQATT and SNEGSKA (reference sequence). The CDR3 bases are TGCAGTGCTAGAACCACGGGAGGGAGCTCCTACAATGAGCAGTTCTTC. This translates into CSARTTGGSSYNEQFF.

This chain links TRBV6-1 with TRBJ2-7; the D gene could be TRBD1 or TRBD2 (5 bases each). Trimming removed 1 base at V and 0 bases at J, with 10 bases between. Germline V lookup: CDR1 MNHNS, CDR2 SASEGT. CDR3 length: 15 residues. CDR3 sequence reads: CASSEGDVSSYEQYF. For the CDR3, the DNA is TGTGCCAGCAGTGAAGGGGACGTGAGCTCCTACGAGCAGTACTTC.

J is TRBJ2-1 and V is TRBV27, with TRBD1 matching 10 bases. The CDR3 is made up of 16 amino acids. In germline, CDR1 is MNHEY, CDR2 SMNVEV (reference sequence). With 2 bases clipped from V and 6 bases from J, the junction kept 7 bases outside the gene matches. The CDR3 loop reads CASSLAGTGVFNEQFF. The CDR3 region has the DNA TGTGCCAGCAGTTTAGCGGGGACAGGGGTCTTCAATGAGCAGTTCTTC.

This clonotype was seen a handful of times. V and J are TRBV20-1 and TRBJ2-1; 11 nucleotides line up with TRBD1. The CDR3 is 15 residues long. V shed 6 bases, J shed 6 bases, and the junction held 10 bases outside the gene matches. Germline CDR1 DFQATT, CDR2 SNEGSKA (reference sequence). The CDR3 DNA reads as TGCAGTGCCCCATCAACCGGGACAGGGGGCAATGAGCAGTTCTTC. It yields the protein CSAPSTGTGGNEQFF.

This clonotype was counted only a few times. The chain couples TRBV20-1 to TRBJ2-4; D call uncertain. The CDR3 sequence is 13 residues long. CDR1 and CDR2 from the germline V gene are DFQATT and SNEGSKA (reference sequence). The germline V and J ends were trimmed by 3 bases and 6 bases, with 12 bases remaining between them. This chain's CDR3 is CSASRVAANIQYF. The CDR3 region has the DNA TGCAGTGCTAGTCGCGTGGCAGCAAACATTCAGTACTTC.

V is TRBV24-1 and J is TRBJ2-1; 7 nucleotides match TRBD2. The CDR3 totals 13 residues. Per germline, CDR1 KGHDR and CDR2 SFDVKD. V was clipped by 7 bases and J by 6 bases; unmatched bases: 5. CDR3 in amino acids: CATRREGTNEQFF. Here the CDR3 DNA reads TGTGCCACCAGGAGGGAGGGCACCAATGAGCAGTTCTTC.

The chain links TRBV10-3 to TRBJ2-4, with D possibly TRBD1 on 6 matching bases. This CDR3 comprises 15 residues. V was cut by 4 bases and J by 2 bases, with 12 bases left in between. Germline V gene data show CDR1 as ENHRY and CDR2 as SYGVKD. Here the CDR3 DNA reads TGTGCCATCAGTGGGGGGCCAGGCACCAAAAACATTCAGTACTTC. It codes for CAISGGPGTKNIQYF.

The chain employs TRBV12-3 or TRBV12-4 and TRBJ1-2; a weak D match, TRBD1 (5 bases). The V end lost 8 bases, the J end lost 5 bases, and 15 bases lay between the germline ends. This CDR3 is built from 13 residues. CDR3 amino acids: CASSGDVKYGYTF. CDR3 nucleotides: TGTGCCAGCTCCGGGGACGTTAAGTATGGCTACACCTTC.

The chain combines TRBV7-2 with TRBJ1-3, with 8 bases fitting TRBD1. The ends lost 5 bases at V and 2 bases at J; junction bases unmatched: 11. Germline V CDR1 and CDR2: SGHTA, FQGNSA. The CDR3 consists of 17 residues. The chain's CDR3 is CASSPNLGQGTGNTIYF. CDR3 in DNA: TGTGCCAGCAGCCCCAACCTAGGACAGGGTACTGGAAACACCATATATTTT.

The chain employs TRBV3-1 and TRBJ2-1; 11 bases map to TRBD2. Germline V gives CDR1 LGHDT, CDR2 YNNKEL (reference sequence). J was trimmed by 9 bases and V by 0 bases; bases with no gene match: 10. The CDR3 loop spans 17 amino acids. DNA for the CDR3: TGTGCCAGCAGCCAAGATGTCCAACTAGCGGGAGTCCCTGAGCAGTTCTTC. It encodes CASSQDVQLAGVPEQFF.

In its sample, this clonotype was seen a few times. J is TRBJ2-3 and V is TRBV20-1, with TRBD2 matching 9 bases. The CDR3 spans 15 residues. The junction had 7 bases not matched to a gene; V was cut back by 2 bases and J by 4 bases. Per the germline V gene, CDR1 is DFQATT and CDR2 is SNEGSKA (reference sequence). CDR3 sequence: CSARPGLAFADTQYF. CDR3 nucleotide sequence: TGCAGTGCTAGACCGGGACTAGCTTTCGCAGATACGCAGTATTTT.

This chain joins TRBV7-8 and TRBJ2-1; TRBD2 agrees at 12 bases. The junction had 6 bases not matched to a gene; V was cut back by 5 bases and J by 4 bases. CDR1 is SGHVS and CDR2 is FQNEAQ in the germline V gene. The length of the CDR3 is 16 residues. CDR3 sequence: CASSQAGTSGYNEQFF. As DNA, the CDR3 is TGTGCCAGCAGCCAAGCCGGGACTAGCGGGTACAATGAGCAGTTCTTC.

The chain has TRBV12-3 or TRBV12-4 and TRBJ2-5; the match to TRBD2 covers 11 bases. Losses at the gene ends were 6 bases for V and 2 bases for J; bases not matched to a gene: 8. The CDR3 loop spans 16 amino acids. CDR3 sequence (DNA): TGTGCCAGCAGCAACAACAGACTAGCGGGGCAAGAGACCCAGTACTTC. This gives the protein CASSNNRLAGQETQYF.

The J gene is TRBJ2-5, the V gene TRBV7-6, with D unresolved. This CDR3 has 13 residues. Trimming removed 7 bases from V and 2 bases from J, with 11 bases in between. Germline V gene sequence: CDR1 SGHVS, CDR2 FNYEAQ. CDR3 residues: CASIGDIQETQYF. CDR3 in DNA: TGTGCCAGCATTGGAGACATACAAGAGACCCAGTACTTC.

This clonotype was seen just once. Just one base apart from a much larger clone, this may be a read error. The J gene is TRBJ2-1, the V gene TRBV24-1; 12 nucleotides line up with TRBD2. Germline CDR1 is KGHDR and CDR2 is SFDVKD. The length of the CDR3 is 18 residues. CDR3 amino acids: CTTSDPTPSGRGNNEQFF. CDR3 nucleotide sequence: TGTACCACCAGTGACCCTACCCCTAGCGGGAGGGGGAACAATGAGCAGTTCTTC.

The J gene is TRBJ2-1, the V gene TRBV20-1; the D gene is possibly TRBD2 (6 bases). The germline CDR1 and CDR2 sequences are DFQATT and SNEGSKA (reference sequence). CDR3 length: 13 residues. V lost 8 bases, J lost 7 bases, and 18 bases lay in between. DNA for the CDR3: TGCAGTCTAGCCCCCTCGGGAGTAAATGAGCAGTTCTTC. This translates into CSLAPSGVNEQFF.

This clonotype appeared a few times. V is TRBV7-9 and J is TRBJ1-1; D not resolved. The ends were cut back, 5 bases at V and 11 bases at J, with 15 bases in the middle. CDR3 length: 12 residues. Per the germline V gene, CDR1 is SEHNR and CDR2 is FQNEAQ (reference sequence). The chain's CDR3 is CASSVDQLEAFF. CDR3 DNA: TGTGCCAGCAGCGTGGACCAGCTGGAGGCTTTCTTT.

This chain connects TRBV19 to TRBJ1-2; no clear D. The CDR3 is 15 residues long. Trimming removed 10 bases from V and 2 bases from J, with 20 bases in between. Germline V lookup: CDR1 LNHDA, CDR2 SQIVND (reference sequence). Here the CDR3 reads CATHTPTQRNYGYTF. The CDR3 coding sequence is TGTGCCACCCATACCCCCACACAGCGGAACTATGGCTACACCTTC.

This chain connects TRBV20-1 to TRBJ2-4, with D maybe TRBD2 (6 bases). Germline V lookup: CDR1 DFQATT, CDR2 SNEGSKA (reference sequence). This CDR3 region has 13 residues. V lost 0 bases and J 7 bases, leaving 10 bases between the germline ends. The CDR3 here is CSARDRGRNIQYF. CDR3 DNA: TGCAGTGCTAGAGATCGGGGGAGGAACATTCAGTACTTC.

The table lists this clonotype with a few counts. CDR3 sequence (DNA): TGTGCCAGCAGTTACAAGATCCTTGGGCAGCCCCAGCATTTT. This translates into CASSYKILGQPQHF. The rearrangement joins TRBV6-2 or TRBV6-3 to TRBJ1-5; unclear D gene. Germline V gene sequence: CDR1 MNHEY, CDR2 SVGEGT. This CDR3 is 14 amino acids long. Trimming removed 2 bases at V and 7 bases at J, with 12 bases between.

This clonotype was counted between two and nine times. The genes are TRBV7-2 and TRBJ2-7; the match to TRBD2 covers 10 bases. Per the germline V gene, CDR1 is SGHTA and CDR2 is FQGNSA. This CDR3 region has 16 residues. With V trimmed by 7 bases and J by 3 bases, 12 bases remained unmatched. CDR3 loop: CASIRRTSGQGYEQYF. CDR3 coding DNA: TGTGCCAGCATCAGGCGGACTAGCGGTCAGGGCTACGAGCAGTACTTC.

This clonotype came up a few times. The chain joins TRBV6-2 or TRBV6-3 to TRBJ2-1, with 7 bases lining up with TRBD1. The CDR3 is 15 amino acids. CDR1 is MNHEY and CDR2 is SVGEGT in the germline V gene. The trim removed 6 bases at V and 1 base at J, leaving 6 bases unmatched. The CDR3 sequence is CASSRRTGSYNEQFF. The CDR3 region has the DNA TGTGCCAGCAGCCGAAGGACAGGATCCTACAATGAGCAGTTCTTC.

CDR3 in DNA: TGTGCCAGCAGCTCGAACGGCGGGCAGTACAATGAGCAGTTCTTC. Translated, it gives CASSSNGGQYNEQFF. V usage is TRBV5-6 and J usage is TRBJ2-1; tentative D call: TRBD2 (5 bases). Between the trimmed V and J ends, which lost 3 bases and 4 bases, there was a span of 14 bases. The CDR3 has 15 residues. Germline-derived CDR1 and CDR2 are SGHDT and YYEEEE.

This clonotype appeared a few times. The chain couples TRBV27 to TRBJ2-7, with TRBD2 identical over 13 bases. The trim removed 8 bases at V and 6 bases at J, leaving 7 bases unmatched. Germline V gives CDR1 MNHEY, CDR2 SMNVEV (reference sequence). The CDR3 sequence is 14 residues long. CDR3 loop: CASGLGLAGTEQYF. DNA of the CDR3: TGTGCCAGCGGCTTGGGACTAGCGGGGACCGAGCAGTACTTC.

This clonotype was recorded a few times. The rearrangement links TRBV5-1 to TRBJ2-2; TRBD2 agrees at 8 bases. Germline values: CDR1 SGHRS, CDR2 YFSETQ. The trim removed 2 bases at V and 0 bases at J, leaving 0 bases unmatched. The CDR3 length is 15 residues. CDR3 in DNA: TGCGCCAGCAGCTTTAGCGGGACGAACACCGGGGAGCTGTTTTTT. It translates to CASSFSGTNTGELFF.

The rearrangement joins TRBV7-2 to TRBJ2-5, with TRBD2 as a possible D gene (6 bases). Germline lookup yields CDR1 SGHTA and CDR2 FQGNSA. The CDR3 spans 14 residues. V gave up 3 bases and J gave up 4 bases, with 12 bases separating them. The CDR3 nucleotides read TGTGCCAGCAGCTTTAGGAGGGCGGCAGAGACCCAGTACTTC. Translating it yields CASSFRRAAETQYF.

The J gene is TRBJ1-2, the V gene TRBV7-8; D call uncertain. CDR1 SGHVS and CDR2 FQNEAQ come from the germline V gene. The CDR3 covers 12 residues. The V end was cut by 4 bases, the J end by 5 bases, with 8 bases between. In DNA, the CDR3 is TGTGCCAGCAGCTCTAGCCCTTATGGCTACACCTTC. This sequence encodes CASSSSPYGYTF.

This chain links TRBV7-2 with TRBJ1-4, with 7 positions matching TRBD1. The CDR3 consists of 15 residues. V dropped 1 base and J dropped 7; count of bases not matched to a gene: 6. Germline lookup yields CDR1 SGHTA and CDR2 FQGNSA. CDR3 region: CASSLDGRGIEKLFF. CDR3 bases: TGTGCCAGCAGCTTAGATGGCAGGGGGATTGAAAAACTGTTTTTT.

This clonotype was observed a handful of times. The chain is built from TRBV19 and TRBJ2-5, with D possibly being TRBD2 (6 bases). Per germline, CDR1 LNHDA and CDR2 SQIVND (reference sequence). Trimming pared 6 bases from V and 5 bases from J, leaving 19 bases between. This CDR3 has 15 residues. The CDR3 loop reads CASSNLRGGLETQYF. The CDR3 DNA sequence: TGTGCCAGTAGCAATCTGCGGGGCGGTCTGGAGACCCAGTACTTC. Supplemented by reference TRBV19 and TRBJ2-5, the full variable domain reads DGGITQSPKYLFRKEGQNVTLSCEQNLNHDAMYWYRQDPGQGLRLIYYSQIVNDFQKGDIAEGYSVSREKKESFPLTVTSAQKNPTAFYLCASSNLRGGLETQYFGPGTRLLVL.